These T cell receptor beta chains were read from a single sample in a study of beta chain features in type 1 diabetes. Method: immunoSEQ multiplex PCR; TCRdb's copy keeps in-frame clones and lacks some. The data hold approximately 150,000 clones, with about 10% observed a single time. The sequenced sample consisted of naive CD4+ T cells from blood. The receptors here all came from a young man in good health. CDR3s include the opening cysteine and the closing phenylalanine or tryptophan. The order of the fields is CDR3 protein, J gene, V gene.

CDR3 protein: CASSQKIEGDTQYF
J gene: TRBJ2-3
V gene: TRBV4-2

CDR3 protein: CASTIDRGKTYEQYF
J gene: TRBJ2-7
V gene: TRBV6-1

CDR3 protein: CASSKGDKRETQYF
J gene: TRBJ2-5
V gene: TRBV21-1

CDR3 protein: CASSSTGTQETQYF
J gene: TRBJ2-5
V gene: TRBV7-2

CDR3 protein: CASSLRRRANTEAFF
J gene: TRBJ1-1
V gene: TRBV7-8

CDR3 protein: CASSYQGQAYNEQFF
J gene: TRBJ2-1
V gene: TRBV6-6

CDR3 protein: CSAQGARETQYF
J gene: TRBJ2-5
V gene: TRBV29-1

CDR3 protein: CASSGVQGWYEQYF
J gene: TRBJ2-7
V gene: TRBV25-1

CDR3 protein: CASSLGVSGEKLFF
J gene: TRBJ1-4
V gene: TRBV5-4

CDR3 protein: CAISASGTSVGTDTQYF
J gene: TRBJ2-3
V gene: TRBV10-3

CDR3 protein: CASRAVGFQETQYF
J gene: TRBJ2-5
V gene: TRBV5-1

CDR3 protein: CASSQGDSSYNEQFF
J gene: TRBJ2-1
V gene: TRBV5-4

CDR3 protein: CASSPAGVSYNEQFF
J gene: TRBJ2-1
V gene: TRBV11-2

CDR3 protein: CSASSQPQHF
J gene: TRBJ1-5
V gene: TRBV20-1

CDR3 protein: CASSQTGSYNSPLHF
J gene: TRBJ1-6
V gene: TRBV7-2

CDR3 protein: CASGTGITDTQYF
J gene: TRBJ2-3
V gene: TRBV25-1

CDR3 protein: CASSQGQGVVYEQYF
J gene: TRBJ2-7
V gene: TRBV7-2

CDR3 protein: CASSIRSSGLRRADTQYF
J gene: TRBJ2-3
V gene: TRBV19

CDR3 protein: CASTGGWNTGELFF
J gene: TRBJ2-2
V gene: TRBV28

CDR3 protein: CASSLVQGGKGIF
J gene: TRBJ2-1
V gene: TRBV5-8

CDR3 protein: CASGLVRATDTQYF
J gene: TRBJ2-3
V gene: TRBV2

CDR3 protein: CASSPQGLPNQPQHF
J gene: TRBJ1-5
V gene: TRBV4-1

CDR3 protein: CASSPAPTSGGLQETQYF
J gene: TRBJ2-5
V gene: TRBV5-4

CDR3 protein: CASSLQGVQETQYF
J gene: TRBJ2-5
V gene: TRBV9

CDR3 protein: CASSQFPGQGAFEQYF
J gene: TRBJ2-7
V gene: TRBV27

CDR3 protein: CASSPVGTSGTDTQYF
J gene: TRBJ2-3
V gene: TRBV5-1

CDR3 protein: CASSFMGQPTDTQYF
J gene: TRBJ2-3
V gene: TRBV11-3

CDR3 protein: CATSRPTSTSSYEQYF
J gene: TRBJ2-7
V gene: TRBV15

CDR3 protein: CASSPRTGANEKLFF
J gene: TRBJ1-4
V gene: TRBV28

CDR3 protein: CASSPPLVLQETQYF
J gene: TRBJ2-5
V gene: TRBV18

CDR3 protein: CASRQGARSEFF
J gene: TRBJ2-1
V gene: TRBV27

CDR3 protein: CASRPEDGRFSYEQYF
J gene: TRBJ2-7
V gene: TRBV12-2